This T cell receptor (beta chain) is from a study of patients and donors after allogeneic stem cell transplantation. At least ten counts were recorded for this clonotype. The CDR3 contains 12 residues. The V gene lost 6 bases and the J gene lost 1 base, with 9 bases spanning the gap. Germline V gene lookup returns CDR1 DFQATT and CDR2 SNEGSKA (reference sequence). TCRdb independently ran MiXCR on the RT-PCR reads; one entry per CDR3 protein. The data contain over 350,000 distinct CDR3 sequences, roughly 17% of them singletons. The chain joins TRBV20-1 to TRBJ1-1, with D unresolved. Input material: blood, either unsorted or a sorted T cell fraction (not recorded which). The source is a human donor who was either an allogeneic HSCT recipient or a stem cell or donor lymphocyte infusion donor (not recorded which). It is not recorded whose cells these are; they may come from a transplant donor. The CDR3 is CSAMDGNTEAFF. In DNA form, the CDR3 reads TGCAGTGCCATGGACGGGAACACTGAAGCTTTCTTT.